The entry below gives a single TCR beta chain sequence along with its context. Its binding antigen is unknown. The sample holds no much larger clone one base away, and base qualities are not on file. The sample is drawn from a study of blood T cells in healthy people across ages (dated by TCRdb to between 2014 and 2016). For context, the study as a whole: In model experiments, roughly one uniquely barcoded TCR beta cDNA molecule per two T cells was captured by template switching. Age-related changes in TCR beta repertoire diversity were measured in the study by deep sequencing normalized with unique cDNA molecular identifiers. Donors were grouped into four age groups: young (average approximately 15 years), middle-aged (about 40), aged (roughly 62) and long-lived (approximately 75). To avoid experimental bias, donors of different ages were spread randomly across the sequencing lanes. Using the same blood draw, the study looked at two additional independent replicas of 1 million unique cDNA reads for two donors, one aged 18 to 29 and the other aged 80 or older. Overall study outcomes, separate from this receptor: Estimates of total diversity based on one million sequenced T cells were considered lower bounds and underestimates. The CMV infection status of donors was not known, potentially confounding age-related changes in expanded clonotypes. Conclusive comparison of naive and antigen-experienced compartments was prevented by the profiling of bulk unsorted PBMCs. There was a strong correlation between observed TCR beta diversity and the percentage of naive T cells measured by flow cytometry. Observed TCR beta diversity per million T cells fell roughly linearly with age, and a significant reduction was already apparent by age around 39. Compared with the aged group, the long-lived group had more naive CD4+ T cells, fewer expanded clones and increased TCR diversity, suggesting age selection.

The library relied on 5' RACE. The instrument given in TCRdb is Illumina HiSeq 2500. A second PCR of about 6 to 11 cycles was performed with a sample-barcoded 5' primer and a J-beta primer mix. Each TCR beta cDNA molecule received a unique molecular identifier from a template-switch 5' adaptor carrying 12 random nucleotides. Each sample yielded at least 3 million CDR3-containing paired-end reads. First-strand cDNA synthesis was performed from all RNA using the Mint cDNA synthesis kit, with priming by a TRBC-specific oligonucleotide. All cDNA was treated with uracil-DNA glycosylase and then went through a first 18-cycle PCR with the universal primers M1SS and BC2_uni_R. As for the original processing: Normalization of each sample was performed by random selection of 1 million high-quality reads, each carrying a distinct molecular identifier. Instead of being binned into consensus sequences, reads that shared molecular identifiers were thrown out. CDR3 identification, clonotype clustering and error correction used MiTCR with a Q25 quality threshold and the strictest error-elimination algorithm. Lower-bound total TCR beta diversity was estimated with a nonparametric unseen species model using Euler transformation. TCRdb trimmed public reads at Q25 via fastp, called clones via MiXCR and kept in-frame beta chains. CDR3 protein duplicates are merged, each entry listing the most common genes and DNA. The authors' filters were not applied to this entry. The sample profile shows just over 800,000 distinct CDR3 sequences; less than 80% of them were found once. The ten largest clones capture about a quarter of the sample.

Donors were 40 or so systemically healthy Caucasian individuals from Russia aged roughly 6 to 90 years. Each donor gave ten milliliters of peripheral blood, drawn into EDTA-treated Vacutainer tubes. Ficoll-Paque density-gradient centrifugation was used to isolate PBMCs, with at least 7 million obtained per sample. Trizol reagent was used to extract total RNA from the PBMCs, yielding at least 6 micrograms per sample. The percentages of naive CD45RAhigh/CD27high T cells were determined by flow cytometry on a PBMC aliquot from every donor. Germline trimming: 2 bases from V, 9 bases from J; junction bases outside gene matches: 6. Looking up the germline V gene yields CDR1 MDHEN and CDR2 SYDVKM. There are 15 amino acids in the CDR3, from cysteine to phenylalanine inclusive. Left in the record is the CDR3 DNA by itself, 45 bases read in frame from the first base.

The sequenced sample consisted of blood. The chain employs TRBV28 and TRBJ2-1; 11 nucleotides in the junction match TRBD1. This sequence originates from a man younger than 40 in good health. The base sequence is TGTGCCAGCAGTTTAAGGGACAGGGGGTTGGGTGAGCAGTTCTTC. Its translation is CASSLRDRGLGEQFF. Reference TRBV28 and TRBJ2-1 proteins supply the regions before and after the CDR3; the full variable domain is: DVKVTQSSRYLVKRTGEKVFLECVQDMDHENMFWYRQDPGLGLRLIYFSYDVKMKEKGDIPEGYSVSREKKERFSLILESASTNQTSMYLCASSLRDRGLGEQFFGPGTRLTVL.